These 20 T cell receptor beta chains were all obtained from the same sample, sequenced in a study of OX40 agonist ivuxolimab in advanced cancers. Clones were read by immunoSEQ multiplex PCR, and TCRdb kept only the in-frame ones, dropping some. The sample has approximately 18,000 clones, around 80% seen once; the top ten hold 25% to 35%. Material: CD4+ or CD8+ T cells sorted from blood, obtained in a trial of the OX40 agonist ivuxolimab. The receptors shown here come from an adult with an advanced solid tumor such as melanoma, head and neck, liver or kidney cancer.

This clone was detected a few times. The chain links TRBV6-5 to TRBJ2-7, with 12 positions matching TRBD1. Trimming at V came to 6 bases and at J to 5 bases, leaving 5 bases not matched to a gene. This CDR3 comprises 14 residues. The germline CDR1 and CDR2 sequences are MNHEY and SVGAGI. CDR3 in DNA: TGTGCCAGCAGAATGGGACAGGGGGCGGACGAGCAGTACTTC. It is translated as CASRMGQGADEQYF.

The chain has TRBV7-9 and TRBJ2-7; 8 bases agree with TRBD1. V dropped 1 base and J dropped 0; count of bases not matched to a gene: 11. Germline loops: CDR1 SEHNR, CDR2 FQNEAQ (reference sequence). The CDR3 runs 18 residues. CDR3 sequence reads: CASSLEYGGTGLSYEQYF. The CDR3 DNA is TGTGCCAGCAGCTTAGAGTATGGTGGGACAGGACTCTCCTACGAGCAGTACTTC.

This chain joins TRBV4-1 and TRBJ2-3, with 9 bases lining up with TRBD1. Germline CDR1 and CDR2: MGHRA and YSYEKL. This CDR3 is built from 14 residues. The V and J ends lost 4 bases and 3 bases, in that order; junction bases with no gene match: 2. The CDR3 is CASSLGQGTDTQYF. The DNA for the CDR3 is TGCGCCAGCAGCCTGGGACAGGGTACAGATACGCAGTATTTT.

This clone rates as medium-sized (0.01 to 0.1%). This sequence joins TRBV19 and TRBJ1-5; D perhaps matches TRBD1 (5 bases). Germline loops: CDR1 LNHDA, CDR2 SQIVND (reference sequence). This CDR3 has 15 residues. Trimming removed 5 bases at V and 3 bases at J, with 14 bases between. CDR3 loop: CASSFYGDYNQPQHF. CDR3 sequence (DNA): TGTGCCAGTAGTTTCTACGGGGACTACAATCAGCCCCAGCATTTT.

The rearrangement links TRBV10-3 to TRBJ1-1, with no clear D. V lost 8 bases and J 2 bases, leaving 12 bases between the germline ends. Germline V gene lookup returns CDR1 ENHRY and CDR2 SYGVKD. This CDR3 has 13 residues. The CDR3 loop is CAIARPDNTEAFF. CDR3 DNA sequence: TGTGCCATCGCGCGGCCAGACAACACTGAAGCTTTCTTT.

This clone is classed as medium-sized. This chain links TRBV7-9 with TRBJ2-7; possible D gene TRBD1, 6 bases. Germline loops: CDR1 SEHNR, CDR2 FQNEAQ (reference sequence). The CDR3 extends over 14 amino acids. Trimming shortened V by 6 bases and J by 2 bases, and 14 bases separated the two germline ends. The CDR3 DNA follows: TGTGCCAGCAGTCACGCACAGGGTCCCTACGAGCAGTACTTC. Residues: CASSHAQGPYEQYF.

The V call is TRBV27, the J call TRBJ1-1, with D uncertain. In germline, CDR1 is MNHEY, CDR2 SMNVEV (reference sequence). Trimming took 0 bases from V and 0 from J, leaving 17 bases between them. The CDR3 spans 18 residues. CDR3 nucleotides: TGTGCCAGCAGTTTATCGGCTTTTATAATCGGAATGAACACTGAAGCTTTCTTT. It encodes CASSLSAFIIGMNTEAFF.

The sample holds a few counts of this clone. The CDR3: CASSPSGGTYNSPLHF. The CDR3 DNA reads as TGTGCCAGCAGTCCCTCCGGTGGGACCTATAATTCACCCCTCCACTTT. The chain recombines TRBV27 with TRBJ1-6; D call uncertain. The CDR3 is made up of 16 amino acids. Germline V gives CDR1 MNHEY, CDR2 SMNVEV (reference sequence). The germline V and J ends were trimmed by 5 bases and 2 bases, with 13 bases remaining between them.

The chain links TRBV11-3 to TRBJ2-7; D gene uncertain. Trimming shortened V by 4 bases and J by 4 bases, and 20 bases separated the two germline ends. The length of the CDR3 is 16 residues. Germline-derived CDR1 and CDR2 are SGHNT and YENEEA. The CDR3 sequence: CASSSRPAPGRYEQYF. The CDR3 region has the DNA TGTGCCAGCAGCTCCCGACCAGCCCCAGGACGTTACGAGCAGTACTTC.

The chain is built from TRBV4-2 and TRBJ2-7, with 9 nucleotides matching TRBD1. The junction had 6 bases not matched to a gene; V was cut back by 5 bases and J by 4 bases. The germline V gene encodes CDR1 LGHNA and CDR2 YNFKEQ. This CDR3 contains 14 residues. The CDR3 nucleotides read TGTGCCAGCAGCTTGACACAGGGGGCTTACGAGCAGTACTTC. Protein: CASSLTQGAYEQYF.

This rearrangement joins TRBV27 to TRBJ1-2, with a tentative D call TRBD1 (6 bases). The CDR3 is made up of 14 amino acids. Trimming removed 6 bases from V and 8 bases from J, with 19 bases in between. From germline, CDR1 is MNHEY and CDR2 SMNVEV (reference sequence). CDR3 loop: CASSPGHPRSGYTF. The CDR3 DNA follows: TGTGCCAGCAGCCCGGGACACCCCCGAAGCGGCTACACCTTC.

The chain combines TRBV5-6 with TRBJ2-7; 7 nucleotides match TRBD2. Germline CDR1 SGHDT, CDR2 YYEEEE. Germline trimming cut 5 bases from V and 3 bases from J; bases unmatched to any gene: 8. This CDR3 comprises 14 residues. CDR3 coding DNA: TGTGCCAGCAGTTACCCCGGGGGGTTCTACGAGCAGTACTTC. Translated: CASSYPGGFYEQYF.

The chain links TRBV28 to TRBJ1-5; 7 bases are shared with TRBD1. The CDR3 length is 14 residues. V was clipped by 5 bases and J by 4 bases; unmatched bases: 5. In germline, CDR1 is MDHEN, CDR2 SYDVKM. CDR3 coding DNA: TGTGCCAGCAGTCCGACAGGGCTAAATCAGCCCCAGCATTTT. Its translation is CASSPTGLNQPQHF.

V gene TRBV4-3 combines with J gene TRBJ2-7, with D tentatively TRBD2 (6 bases). Germline V gene lookup returns CDR1 LGHNA and CDR2 YSLEER. This CDR3 region has 14 residues. V was shortened by 0 bases and J by 5 bases, with 11 bases between the two germline ends. The CDR3 spells CASSQDGGFDEQYF. In DNA, the CDR3 is TGCGCCAGCAGCCAAGATGGAGGGTTCGACGAGCAGTACTTC.

The chain combines TRBV19 with TRBJ2-1, with 10 bases that match TRBD2. Germline-derived CDR1 and CDR2 are LNHDA and SQIVND (reference sequence). The trim removed 3 bases at V and 3 bases at J, leaving 2 bases unmatched. The CDR3 has 15 residues. The CDR3 DNA reads TGTGCCAGTAGTATGGTAGCGGGAGGCTACAATGAGCAGTTCTTC. Protein product: CASSMVAGGYNEQFF. The variable domain in full, with the rest retrieved from reference TRBV19 and TRBJ2-1, is DGGITQSPKYLFRKEGQNVTLSCEQNLNHDAMYWYRQDPGQGLRLIYYSQIVNDFQKGDIAEGYSVSREKKESFPLTVTSAQKNPTAFYLCASSMVAGGYNEQFFGPGTRLTVL.

This chain uses TRBV5-4 with TRBJ1-5; D is unresolved. The V and J ends lost 2 bases and 6 bases respectively, with 9 bases between them. Germline lookup yields CDR1 SGHNT and CDR2 YYREEE (reference sequence). This CDR3 spans 13 amino acids. The DNA of the CDR3 is TGTGCCAGCAGCTTCGGGGTAGTTCAGCCCCAGCATTTT. It is translated as CASSFGVVQPQHF.

V and J are TRBV7-9 and TRBJ2-1, with a tentative D call TRBD2 (5 bases). CDR3 length: 15 residues. The germline V and J ends were trimmed by 1 base and 7 bases, with 14 bases remaining between them. Germline assignment: CDR1 SEHNR and CDR2 FQNEAQ (reference sequence). The CDR3 DNA is TGTGCCAGCAGCTTAGTGGGAGATAGTAAGAATGAGCAGTTCTTC. Amino acids: CASSLVGDSKNEQFF.

The genes are TRBV27 and TRBJ1-1; 8 bases are a match to TRBD1. Germline-derived CDR1 and CDR2 are MNHEY and SMNVEV (reference sequence). CDR3 length: 15 amino acids. The J segment lost 5 bases and the V segment lost 5 bases, leaving 10 bases of the junction unmatched. The CDR3 DNA follows: TGTGCCAGCAGTCCGGAACAGGGGGTAACTACTGAAGCTTTCTTT. It specifies CASSPEQGVTTEAFF.

This chain uses TRBV9 with TRBJ2-5; TRBD2 is a possible D gene (6 bases). This CDR3 is built from 14 residues. The germline gives CDR1 SGDLS, CDR2 YYNGEE. V was trimmed by 0 bases and J by 5 bases, leaving 11 bases between them. The CDR3 spells CASSVDGTWETQYF. The DNA for the CDR3 is TGTGCCAGCAGCGTAGATGGGACTTGGGAGACCCAGTACTTC.

This clone has more than one count but fewer than ten. The chain links TRBV9 to TRBJ2-3; 8 bases fit TRBD2. This CDR3 is built from 17 residues. Per germline, CDR1 SGDLS and CDR2 YYNGEE. The V gene end was trimmed by 0 bases and the J gene end by 5 bases; junction bases not matched to a gene: 11. The CDR3 bases are TGTGCCAGCAGCGTAGGGAGTCGGAGCGGGGGTGAAGATACGCAGTATTTT. Amino acids: CASSVGSRSGGEDTQYF.